This T cell receptor (beta chain) was sequenced for a study of regulatory T cells in long-lasting Graves disease. General study points: It was in persistent disease that TRBV28, TRBJ1-2 and TRBJ2-5 were favored. Persistent patients had more shared public clonotypes (around 2,500) than new patients (around 1,000).

Researchers made TCR beta libraries by using iRepertoire HTBI primers and running Arm-PCR on CDR3 regions. Via MiXCR, TCRdb re-called the multiplex PCR reads, giving one row per CDR3 protein. This table has 400,000 to 600,000 distinct CDR3 sequences, about 22% appearing once. This clonotype was detected a few times. Its antigen remains unknown. Per germline, CDR1 DFQATT and CDR2 SNEGSKA (reference sequence). The CDR3 sequence is 13 residues long. Trimming shortened V by 3 bases and J by 7 bases, and 15 bases separated the two germline ends. Time point described: persistent/refractory GD, antithyroid drugs over 5 years with positive TRAb. The TCR library was prepared using RNA isolated from PBMCs.

The receptor was isolated from a female donor with Graves disease. The sequences come from peripheral blood mononuclear cells (PBMCs), collected when the disease was refractory, from a patient treated with antithyroid drugs. The chain links TRBV20-1 to TRBJ1-1; tentatively, D is TRBD1 (6 bases). CDR3 protein: CSASNRVASEAFF. The CDR3 DNA reads as TGCAGTGCTAGTAACAGGGTAGCGAGTGAAGCTTTCTTT.